These 21 T cell receptor beta chains share one sample of origin, sequenced in a study of cytomegalovirus exposure and HLA in healthy donors. PCR employed 60 Vbeta and 13 Jbeta primers. Assay used: immunoSEQ multiplex PCR; TCRdb lists only in-frame clones, some missing. The repertoire includes tens of thousands of clones, 60% to 85% of them detected once, and 1.6% sits in the top ten. The sequenced sample consisted of PBMCs. The receptors shown here come from a man aged 35-49 years in good health and CMV-seronegative.

V usage is TRBV6-1 and J usage is TRBJ2-1; D is perhaps TRBD1 (6 bases). CDR1 MNHNS and CDR2 SASEGT come from the germline V gene. CDR3 size: 15 residues. Trimming removed 7 bases from V and 0 bases from J, with 13 bases in between. CDR3 protein: CASTTGPSSYNEQFF. The CDR3 DNA reads as TGTGCCAGCACCACAGGGCCGAGCTCCTACAATGAGCAGTTCTTC.

In regard to this clone: One end of the junction does not line up with germline, which may come from a read error. This sequence joins TRBV7-9 and TRBJ2-2; a weak D match, TRBD1 (6 bases). This CDR3 comprises 16 residues. Per the germline V gene, CDR1 is SEHNR and CDR2 is FQNEAQ (reference sequence). In DNA, the CDR3 is TGTTCCAGCACCTCCTTGGTAACAGGGATTACCGGGGAGCTGTTTTTT. It specifies CSSTSLVTGITGELFF. Using reference TRBV7-9 and TRBJ2-2 for the parts outside the CDR3, the full variable domain is DTGVSQNPRHKITKRGQNVTFRCDPISEHNRLYWYRQTLGQGPEFLTYFQNEAQLEKSRLLSDRFSAERPKGSFSTLEIQRTEQGDSAMYLCSSTSLVTGITGELFFGEGSRLTVL.

The gene calls are TRBV6-1 and TRBJ2-1; a weak D match, TRBD2 (6 bases). There are 15 residues in the CDR3. In germline, CDR1 is MNHNS, CDR2 SASEGT. V was pared by 0 bases and J by 8 bases, with 14 bases between. In nucleotides, the CDR3 is TGTGCCAGCAGTGAAGCTGGAGGGCCGGTTTATGAGCAGTTCTTC. It encodes CASSEAGGPVYEQFF.

J is TRBJ2-7 and V is TRBV7-9; D is possibly TRBD2 (6 bases). The germline CDR1 and CDR2 sequences are SEHNR and FQNEAQ (reference sequence). The CDR3 covers 18 residues. V lost 2 bases to trimming and J lost 2 bases, with 22 bases between them. CDR3 DNA: TGTGCCAGCAGCTTATCCTCCTCCGGGGGACTCTACGCCTACGAGCAGTACTTC. It is translated as CASSLSSSGGLYAYEQYF.

As to this clone: Other nucleotide sequences from this sample produce the same CDR3. J is TRBJ2-1 and V is TRBV6-5, with 8 positions matching TRBD2. The junction had 4 bases not matched to a gene; V was cut back by 6 bases and J by 0 bases. The CDR3 has 15 amino acids. The germline gives CDR1 MNHEY, CDR2 SVGAGI. CDR3 loop: CASRSSGSSYNEQFF. The CDR3, as DNA: TGTGCCAGCAGGAGCAGCGGGAGCTCCTACAATGAGCAGTTCTTC.

This chain uses TRBV7-3 with TRBJ2-5, with D tentatively TRBD1 (6 bases). Germline lookup yields CDR1 SGHTA and CDR2 FQGTGA. With 4 bases removed from V and 2 bases from J, the gap between germline ends came to 14 bases. This CDR3 region has 15 residues. The CDR3 nucleotides read TGTGCCAGCAGCTCCTTTTCAGGGGAACAAGAGACCCAGTACTTC. It is translated as CASSSFSGEQETQYF.

The chain joins TRBV7-9 to TRBJ2-3; tentatively, D is TRBD1 (5 bases). Trimming removed 7 bases at V and 3 bases at J, with 8 bases between. The CDR3 covers 12 residues. The germline CDR1 and CDR2 sequences are SEHNR and FQNEAQ (reference sequence). CDR3: CASTRGTDTQYF. Here the CDR3 DNA reads TGTGCCAGCACTAGGGGAACAGATACGCAGTATTTT.

Regarding this clone: Other DNA sequences in this sample translate to the same CDR3. The chain carries TRBV7-3 and TRBJ2-5; 12 bases match TRBD2. Trimming at V came to 2 bases and at J to 4 bases, leaving 2 bases not matched to a gene. This CDR3 comprises 15 residues. Germline lookup yields CDR1 SGHTA and CDR2 FQGTGA. As DNA, the CDR3 is TGTGCCAGCAGCTTACTAGCGGGAGGGCTAGAGACCCAGTACTTC. Residues: CASSLLAGGLETQYF.

This clone has only a few counts. The gene calls are TRBV2 and TRBJ2-1; 9 positions agree with TRBD2. This CDR3 spans 15 amino acids. V dropped 8 bases and J dropped 8; count of bases not matched to a gene: 13. CDR1 and CDR2 from the germline V gene are SNHLY and FYNNEI. CDR3 DNA: TGTGCCAGCTCCCCAGTAGCGGGAGCCTTTGATGAGCAGTTCTTC. The encoded protein is CASSPVAGAFDEQFF.

This clone rates as medium-sized. The chain uses TRBV25-1 and TRBJ2-1; D perhaps matches TRBD2 (6 bases). The length of the CDR3 is 14 residues. Looked up from germline, CDR1 is MGHDK and CDR2 is SYGVNS. The V gene lost 4 bases and the J gene lost 4 bases, with 11 bases spanning the gap. Written as DNA, the CDR3 is TGTGCCAGCAGTGTCGGGAGTTTGTACAATGAGCAGTTCTTC. It encodes CASSVGSLYNEQFF.

This chain uses TRBV5-1 with TRBJ2-1; TRBD2 agrees at 9 bases. V trimming: 0 bases; J trimming: 7 bases; junction bases outside the gene matches: 5. CDR1 and CDR2 from the germline V gene are SGHRS and YFSETQ. This CDR3 region has 15 residues. As DNA, the CDR3 is TGCGCCAGCAGCTTGGGAAGCGGGAGGTTTAATGAGCAGTTCTTC. Amino acid sequence: CASSLGSGRFNEQFF. Combining the CDR3 with reference TRBV5-1 and TRBJ2-1 gives the whole variable domain KAGVTQTPRYLIKTRGQQVTLSCSPISGHRSVSWYQQTPGQGLQFLFEYFSETQRNKGNFPGRFSGRQFSNSRSEMNVSTLELGDSALYLCASSLGSGRFNEQFFGPGTRLTVL.

V and J are TRBV28 and TRBJ2-7; a possible D gene is TRBD2 (5 bases). The CDR3 covers 12 residues. Trimming cost V 8 bases and J 4 bases, with 12 bases left between them. Looked up from germline, CDR1 is MDHEN and CDR2 is SYDVKM. For the CDR3, the DNA is TGTGCCAGCGGTAAGACGGGGTACGAGCAGTACTTC. Translating it yields CASGKTGYEQYF.

The V and J genes are TRBV28 and TRBJ2-1, with 10 bases aligning to TRBD1. Losses at the gene ends were 6 bases for V and 8 bases for J; bases not matched to a gene: 4. The V gene's germline CDR1 is MDHEN and CDR2 SYDVKM. This CDR3 has 13 amino acids. CDR3 DNA: TGTGCCAGCAGACGGACAGGGGGAGATGAGCAGTTCTTC. This sequence encodes CASRRTGGDEQFF.

The V and J genes are TRBV4-1 and TRBJ2-1; TRBD2 aligns across 8 bases. Germline V gives CDR1 MGHRA, CDR2 YSYEKL. Trimming removed 3 bases from V and 7 bases from J; junction bases left unmatched: 8. The CDR3 length is 15 residues. The CDR3 loop is CASSHGREGRNEQFF. DNA for the CDR3: TGCGCCAGCAGCCACGGTCGGGAGGGCCGGAATGAGCAGTTCTTC.

The chain links TRBV5-1 to TRBJ2-5, with a weak D call TRBD2 (5 bases). V was shortened by 4 bases and J by 0 bases, with 22 bases between the two germline ends. The germline V gene encodes CDR1 SGHRS and CDR2 YFSETQ. The CDR3 is made up of 18 amino acids. The CDR3 sequence: CASSRPGRRLLYQETQYF. CDR3 nucleotides: TGCGCCAGCAGCCGGCCCGGACGGAGACTACTTTACCAAGAGACCCAGTACTTC.

This chain links TRBV19 with TRBJ2-1; no reliable D call. The CDR3 spans 13 residues. CDR1 and CDR2 from the germline V gene are LNHDA and SQIVND (reference sequence). The V and J ends lost 3 bases and 9 bases respectively, with 12 bases between them. This chain's CDR3 is CASSIKTFLEQFF. CDR3 coding DNA: TGTGCCAGTAGTATTAAGACTTTTCTTGAGCAGTTCTTC.

This chain connects TRBV5-1 to TRBJ1-2, with a possible D match to TRBD1 (6 bases). This CDR3 contains 14 residues. V was pared by 4 bases and J by 2 bases, with 12 bases between. The germline CDR1 and CDR2 sequences are SGHRS and YFSETQ. The CDR3 region is CASSNRVSNYGYTF. The CDR3 DNA sequence: TGCGCCAGCAGCAACAGGGTTTCCAACTATGGCTACACCTTC.

J is TRBJ1-1 and V is TRBV28, with D possibly being TRBD1 (6 bases). V lost 0 bases, J lost 1 base, and 9 bases lay in between. The CDR3 has 15 amino acids. Germline V gives CDR1 MDHEN, CDR2 SYDVKM. This CDR3 is CASSLWGGQNTEAFF. CDR3 nucleotides: TGTGCCAGCAGTTTATGGGGGGGGCAGAACACTGAAGCTTTCTTT.

The chain employs TRBV5-1 and TRBJ1-1; D gene uncertain. Germline assignment: CDR1 SGHRS and CDR2 YFSETQ. With 7 bases removed from V and 4 bases from J, the gap between germline ends came to 23 bases. The CDR3 covers 16 residues. The CDR3 DNA reads as TGCGCCAGCTTGCCAAGGTCCGGGTCGTCGAGCACTGAAGCTTTCTTT. Protein sequence: CASLPRSGSSSTEAFF.

As to this clone: At the DNA level, this CDR3 is encoded by other sequences in the same sample as well. The chain links TRBV9 to TRBJ2-7, with D unclear. Germline CDR1 reads SGDLS; CDR2 reads YYNGEE. This CDR3 spans 13 amino acids. V gave up 0 bases and J gave up 4 bases, with 8 bases separating them. The CDR3 sequence: CASSVGQDYEQYF. The CDR3 DNA is TGTGCCAGCAGCGTAGGGCAGGATTACGAGCAGTACTTC.

V and J are TRBV7-9 and TRBJ2-7; D not resolved. The CDR3 has 16 residues. V dropped 4 bases and J dropped 4 bases, with 20 bases sitting between them. CDR1 and CDR2 from the germline V gene are SEHNR and FQNEAQ (reference sequence). The CDR3 coding sequence is TGTGCCAGCAGCTCCCCGGCTAGTAGAAAAGGATACGAGCAGTACTTC. Its translation is CASSSPASRKGYEQYF.